The 20 T cell receptor beta chains below come from one sample, sequenced in a study of blood T cell repertoires in COVID-19. TCRdb keeps only in-frame clones here, not all; method: immunoSEQ multiplex PCR. The sample lists 140,000 to 150,000 clones, 84% occurring once. Material: peripheral blood. All receptors come from a man aged 60 to 69 with active or convalescent COVID-19.

CDR3 nucleotide sequence: TGTGCCAGGGGTACAGGGGGGGGCTTAACCGGGGAGCTGTTTTTT. It yields the protein CARGTGGGLTGELFF. J is TRBJ2-2 and V is TRBV6-5; tentative D call: TRBD1 (8 bases). The V and J ends lost 9 bases and 5 bases respectively, with 19 bases between them. The CDR3 extends over 15 amino acids. Germline V gene sequence: CDR1 MNHEY, CDR2 SVGAGI.

This chain joins TRBV30 and TRBJ1-6; D unclear. Germline lookup yields CDR1 GTSNPN and CDR2 SVGIG (reference sequence). With 5 bases removed from V and 8 bases from J, the gap between germline ends came to 19 bases. This CDR3 region has 15 residues. CDR3 region: CAWLKNLQRDSPLHF. The CDR3 nucleotides are TGTGCCTGGTTAAAGAACCTACAACGGGATTCACCCCTCCACTTT.

The chain links TRBV19 to TRBJ1-5; D possibly corresponds to TRBD1 (5 bases). This CDR3 contains 15 residues. V lost 1 base and J 4 bases, leaving 11 bases between the germline ends. Germline lookup yields CDR1 LNHDA and CDR2 SQIVND (reference sequence). CDR3 protein: CASSIVLGGNQPQHF. Here the CDR3 DNA reads TGTGCCAGTAGTATAGTTCTGGGGGGGAATCAGCCCCAGCATTTT. Complete variable domain (other parts from reference TRBV19 and TRBJ1-5): DGGITQSPKYLFRKEGQNVTLSCEQNLNHDAMYWYRQDPGQGLRLIYYSQIVNDFQKGDIAEGYSVSREKKESFPLTVTSAQKNPTAFYLCASSIVLGGNQPQHFGDGTRLSIL.

CDR3 DNA sequence: TGTGCCAGCAGCGTCTCAGGGGCGTACCAAGAGACCCAGTACTTC. Translated: CASSVSGAYQETQYF. The V and J genes are TRBV9 and TRBJ2-5; TRBD1 is a possible D gene (6 bases). The CDR3 sequence is 15 residues long. Germline V gene lookup returns CDR1 SGDLS and CDR2 YYNGEE. V gave up 2 bases and J gave up 0 bases, with 11 bases separating them. Filled out from reference TRBV9 and TRBJ2-5, the complete variable domain reads DSGVTQTPKHLITATGQRVTLRCSPRSGDLSVYWYQQSLDQGLQFLIQYYNGEERAKGNILERFSAQQFPDLHSELNLSSLELGDSALYFCASSVSGAYQETQYFGPGTRLLVL.

In this sample, this clone turned up a few times. The chain joins TRBV30 to TRBJ1-1, with D possibly TRBD1 on 5 matching bases. Germline V lookup: CDR1 GTSNPN, CDR2 SVGIG (reference sequence). This CDR3 has 12 residues. Trimming stripped 2 bases from V and 14 bases from J, with 18 bases between. This CDR3 reads CAWSPTSTVLFF. The CDR3 DNA is TGTGCCTGGAGTCCGACATCGACAGTTTTGTTCTTT. Based on the CDR3 plus reference TRBV30 and TRBJ1-1, the full variable domain is SQTIHQWPATLVQPVGSPLSLECTVEGTSNPNLYWYRQAAGRGLQLLFYSVGIGQISSEVPQNLSASRPQDRQFILSSKKLLLSDSGFYLCAWSPTSTVLFFGQGTRLTVV.

The chain couples TRBV18 to TRBJ1-2; D possibly corresponds to TRBD1 (5 bases). CDR1 and CDR2 (germline): KGHSH, LQKENI. The CDR3 sequence is 15 residues long. V lost 3 bases and J 0 bases, leaving 11 bases between the germline ends. CDR3: CASSPREGANYGYTF. CDR3 DNA sequence: TGTGCCAGCTCACCCAGGGAAGGAGCTAACTATGGCTACACCTTC.

The gene calls are TRBV5-1 and TRBJ2-3; the match to TRBD2 covers 7 bases. V was pared by 4 bases and J by 2 bases, with 22 bases of the junction left unmatched. This CDR3 is built from 20 residues. Per the germline V gene, CDR1 is SGHRS and CDR2 is YFSETQ. The CDR3 spells CASSAGGAGIGAGPTDTQYF. Written as DNA, the CDR3 is TGCGCCAGCAGCGCCGGCGGGGCGGGAATAGGAGCGGGACCCACAGATACGCAGTATTTT.

The table lists this clone with a count of one. The chain carries TRBV5-5 and TRBJ2-7, with TRBD2 matching over 8 bases. V gave up 0 bases and J gave up 3 bases; unmatched junction bases: 14. This CDR3 contains 18 residues. The germline CDR1 and CDR2 sequences are SGHKS and YYEKEE (reference sequence). The CDR3 region is CASSLAAGLAAANYEQYV. CDR3 nucleotides: TGTGCCAGCAGCTTGGCCGCTGGACTAGCTGCCGCCAACTACGAGCAGTACGTC.

This rearrangement joins TRBV7-2 to TRBJ2-3; 7 bases agree with TRBD1. V dropped 2 bases and J dropped 0; count of bases not matched to a gene: 8. Germline CDR1 reads SGHTA; CDR2 reads FQGNSA. CDR3 size: 17 residues. CDR3: CASSLHRQGYSTDTQYF. The CDR3 nucleotides are TGTGCCAGCAGCTTACACCGACAGGGTTACAGCACAGATACGCAGTATTTT.

V and J are TRBV6-6 and TRBJ1-1; D remains ambiguous. Trimming left V 5 bases short and J 6 bases short, with 13 bases between. Germline V CDR1 and CDR2: MNHNY, SVGAGI (reference sequence). CDR3 length equals 13 residues. Written as DNA, the CDR3 is TGTGCCAGCAGTCGGCTAGTTAACTCTGAAGCTTTCTTT. This codes for CASSRLVNSEAFF.

This clone was seen only a few times. The V call is TRBV9, the J call TRBJ1-6; maybe TRBD1 (5 bases). This CDR3 is built from 16 residues. V was pared by 0 bases and J by 14 bases, with 21 bases between. Germline V gene data show CDR1 as SGDLS and CDR2 as YYNGEE. This chain's CDR3 is CASSVGRGEVIPALHF. The CDR3 nucleotides are TGTGCCAGCAGCGTAGGACGGGGGGAGGTAATTCCGGCCCTCCACTTT. The variable domain in full, with the rest retrieved from reference TRBV9 and TRBJ1-6, is DSGVTQTPKHLITATGQRVTLRCSPRSGDLSVYWYQQSLDQGLQFLIQYYNGEERAKGNILERFSAQQFPDLHSELNLSSLELGDSALYFCASSVGRGEVIPALHFGNGTRLTVT.

This chain links TRBV6-2 or TRBV6-3 with TRBJ1-5; 7 bases are a match to TRBD1. The CDR3 spans 15 residues. Trimming took 5 bases from V and 3 from J; bases not matched to a gene: 7. CDR1 is MNHEY, CDR2 SVGEGT, per germline. As DNA, the CDR3 is TGTGCCAGCAGTAAAGGGACAGCCATCAATCAGCCCCAGCATTTT. This encodes CASSKGTAINQPQHF.

The chain recombines TRBV15 with TRBJ2-2, with a possible D match to TRBD2 (6 bases). Germline V gene lookup returns CDR1 LNHNV and CDR2 YYDKDF (reference sequence). V was trimmed by 1 base and J by 4 bases, leaving 16 bases between them. The CDR3 spans 17 residues. The CDR3 spells CATSRGPGGVGTGELFF. The CDR3 DNA reads TGTGCCACCAGCAGAGGTCCGGGCGGGGTGGGCACCGGGGAGCTGTTTTTT.

The rearrangement links TRBV11-3 to TRBJ1-1; maybe TRBD1 (6 bases). Looked up from germline, CDR1 is SGHNT and CDR2 is YENEEA. V lost 7 bases and J lost 11, with 20 bases in between. The CDR3 contains 13 residues. The CDR3 loop reads CASKGRGAVQAFF. The CDR3 nucleotides read TGTGCCAGCAAAGGGCGGGGGGCGGTGCAGGCTTTCTTT.

J is TRBJ1-5 and V is TRBV12-5, with D unresolved. Trimming pared 5 bases from V and 4 bases from J, leaving 12 bases between. This CDR3 is 14 amino acids long. Germline V gives CDR1 LGHNT, CDR2 FRNRAP. CDR3 DNA: TGTGCTAGTGGTCCTTCCACTCAAAATCAGCCCCAGCATTTT. Its protein product is CASGPSTQNQPQHF. Together with reference TRBV12-5 and TRBJ1-5, the CDR3 gives the full variable domain: DARVTQTPRHKVTEMGQEVTMRCQPILGHNTVFWYRQTMMQGLELLAYFRNRAPLDDSGMPKDRFSAEMPDATLATLKIQPSEPRDSAVYFCASGPSTQNQPQHFGDGTRLSIL.

This clone was recorded a few times. This chain joins TRBV6-2 or TRBV6-3 and TRBJ2-1, with 14 bases fitting TRBD2. V gave up 1 base and J gave up 3 bases; unmatched junction bases: 5. The CDR3 has 18 residues. Germline values: CDR1 MNHEY, CDR2 SVGEGT. The CDR3 DNA sequence: TGTGCCAGCAGTTACTTGGGACTAGCGGGGGTCCTCTACAATGAGCAGTTCTTC. Translating gives CASSYLGLAGVLYNEQFF.

This clone was detected a few times. V is TRBV7-6 and J is TRBJ2-2; tentative D call: TRBD2 (5 bases). The CDR3 loop spans 16 amino acids. CDR1 and CDR2 from the germline V gene are SGHVS and FNYEAQ. V lost 0 bases, J lost 0 bases, and 8 bases lay in between. The CDR3 DNA follows: TGTGCCAGCAGCTTAGCTACGGGAACGAACACCGGGGAGCTGTTTTTT. It yields the protein CASSLATGTNTGELFF.

The CDR3 loop is CASSYGQGGQPQHF. DNA for the CDR3: TGTGCCAGCAGTTACGGACAGGGAGGACAGCCCCAGCATTTT. V usage is TRBV3-1 (or the pseudogene TRBV3-2) and J usage is TRBJ1-5, with TRBD1 matching over 8 bases. Germline CDR1 LGHDT, CDR2 YNNKEL (reference sequence). V lost 6 bases and J lost 7; bases outside the gene matches: 8. The CDR3 has 14 residues.

The chain combines TRBV11-3 with TRBJ2-7, with 9 bases matching TRBD2. The CDR3 consists of 15 residues. The V gene end was trimmed by 3 bases and the J gene end by 4 bases; junction bases not matched to a gene: 7. Germline lookup yields CDR1 SGHNT and CDR2 YENEEA. The CDR3 nucleotides are TGTGCCAGCAGCTTTGCTGGAGCGGGGGGATACGAGCAGTACTTC. Translating it yields CASSFAGAGGYEQYF.

The CDR3 is CASSLSFGETQYF. CDR3 nucleotide sequence: TGCGCCAGCAGCTTGAGTTTTGGCGAGACCCAGTACTTC. This chain connects TRBV5-1 to TRBJ2-5; D gene ambiguous. CDR1 and CDR2 from the germline V gene are SGHRS and YFSETQ. This CDR3 contains 13 residues. Trimming took off 1 base at V and 5 bases at J, with 9 bases between the two ends.